The sequence of this T cell receptor beta chain was determined in a study of blood T cell repertoires in COVID-19. Turning to the study itself: The United States, Italy and Spain were the sources of the acute and convalescent COVID-19 samples. T cells, B-cell-depleted T cells, or PBMCs provided the cDNA or gDNA that served as material.

Participant-reported clinical history was the basis for cohort assignment. Under the authors' procedure: Researchers report that nucleated cell counts were estimated from reference gene primer amplification. Measured with immunoSEQ multiplex PCR; TCRdb has only the in-frame clones, and not every one. Clone size and the V and J calls come from that table; the DNA yielded D and trimming. The sample shows 200,000 to 300,000 clones, over 75% of them seen only once. Material: PBMCs or T cells enriched from blood (not recorded which). The sequence came from a man aged 40-55 years who had recovered from COVID-19.

The CDR3 loop is CASRGLNTDTQYF. The CDR3 nucleotides are TGTGCCAGCAGAGGACTCAACACAGATACGCAGTATTTT. This chain uses TRBV27 with TRBJ2-3; possibly TRBD2 for D (5 bases). Trimming stripped 6 bases from V and 2 bases from J, with 9 bases between. Germline CDR1 MNHEY, CDR2 SMNVEV (reference sequence). The CDR3 consists of 13 residues.